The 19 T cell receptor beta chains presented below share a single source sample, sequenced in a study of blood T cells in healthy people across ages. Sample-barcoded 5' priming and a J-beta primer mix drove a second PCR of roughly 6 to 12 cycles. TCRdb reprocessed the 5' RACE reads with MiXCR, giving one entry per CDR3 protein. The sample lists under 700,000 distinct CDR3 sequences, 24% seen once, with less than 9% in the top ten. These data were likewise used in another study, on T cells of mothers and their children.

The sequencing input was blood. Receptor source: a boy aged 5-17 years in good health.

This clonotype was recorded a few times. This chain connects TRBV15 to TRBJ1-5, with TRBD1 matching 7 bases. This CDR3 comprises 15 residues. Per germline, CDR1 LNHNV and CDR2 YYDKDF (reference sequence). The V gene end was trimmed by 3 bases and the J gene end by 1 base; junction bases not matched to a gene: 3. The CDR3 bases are TGTGCCACCAGCAGCCAGGGGGGCAGCAATCAGCCCCAGCATTTT. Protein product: CATSSQGGSNQPQHF.

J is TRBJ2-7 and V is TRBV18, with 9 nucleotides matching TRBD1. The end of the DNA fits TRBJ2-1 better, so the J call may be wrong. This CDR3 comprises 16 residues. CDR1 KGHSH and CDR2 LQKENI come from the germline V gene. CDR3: CASSPRTGARYNEQFF. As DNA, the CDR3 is TGTGCCAGCTCACCAAGGACAGGGGCTAGATACAATGAGCAGTTCTTC.

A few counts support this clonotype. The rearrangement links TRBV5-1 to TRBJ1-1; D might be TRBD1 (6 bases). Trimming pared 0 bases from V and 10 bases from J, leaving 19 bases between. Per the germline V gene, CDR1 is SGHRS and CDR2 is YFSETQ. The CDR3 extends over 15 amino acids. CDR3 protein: CASSLDWGAGNRAFF. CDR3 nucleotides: TGCGCCAGCAGCTTGGATTGGGGGGCCGGTAATAGAGCTTTCTTT.

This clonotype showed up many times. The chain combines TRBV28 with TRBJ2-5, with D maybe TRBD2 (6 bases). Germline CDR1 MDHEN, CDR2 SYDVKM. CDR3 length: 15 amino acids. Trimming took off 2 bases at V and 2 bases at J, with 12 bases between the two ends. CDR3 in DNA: TGTGCCAGCAGTTTAAGGGAAGGGAGGCAAGAGACCCAGTACTTC. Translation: CASSLREGRQETQYF.

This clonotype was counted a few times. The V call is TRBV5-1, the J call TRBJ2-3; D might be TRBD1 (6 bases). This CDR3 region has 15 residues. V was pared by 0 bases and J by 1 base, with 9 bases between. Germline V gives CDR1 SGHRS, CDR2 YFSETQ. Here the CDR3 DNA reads TGCGCCAGCAGCTTGGGGGACAAGTGCACAGATACGCAGTATTTT. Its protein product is CASSLGDKCTDTQYF.

The CDR3 here is CASTPGLGSYEQYF. For the CDR3, the DNA is TGTGCCAGCACCCCGGGACTAGGGTCCTACGAGCAGTACTTC. The rearrangement uses TRBV28 and TRBJ2-7; 8 bases fit TRBD2. CDR1 is MDHEN, CDR2 SYDVKM, per germline. This CDR3 has 14 residues. With V trimmed by 7 bases and J by 1 base, 6 bases remained unmatched.

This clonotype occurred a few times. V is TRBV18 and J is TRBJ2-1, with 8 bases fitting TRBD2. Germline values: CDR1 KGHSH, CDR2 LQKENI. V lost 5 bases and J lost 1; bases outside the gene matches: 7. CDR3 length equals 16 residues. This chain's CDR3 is CASSAGVAGSYNEQFF. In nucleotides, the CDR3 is TGTGCCAGCTCAGCCGGGGTAGCGGGATCCTACAATGAGCAGTTCTTC.

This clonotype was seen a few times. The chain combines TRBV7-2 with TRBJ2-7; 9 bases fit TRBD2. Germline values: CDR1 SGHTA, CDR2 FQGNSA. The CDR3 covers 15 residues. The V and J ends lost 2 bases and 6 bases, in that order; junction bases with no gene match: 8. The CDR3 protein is CASSLRREGPTEQYF. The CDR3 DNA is TGTGCCAGCAGCTTACGGCGGGAGGGCCCAACCGAGCAGTACTTC. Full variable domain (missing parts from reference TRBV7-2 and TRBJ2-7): GAGVSQSPSNKVTEKGKDVELRCDPISGHTALYWYRQSLGQGLEFLIYFQGNSAPDKSGLPSDRFSAERTGGSVSTLTIQRTQQEDSAVYLCASSLRREGPTEQYFGPGTRLTVT.

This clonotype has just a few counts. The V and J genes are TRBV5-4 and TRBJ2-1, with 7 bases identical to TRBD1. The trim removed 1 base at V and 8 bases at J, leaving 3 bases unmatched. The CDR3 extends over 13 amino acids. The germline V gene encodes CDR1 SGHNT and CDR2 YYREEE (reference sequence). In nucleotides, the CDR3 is TGTGCCAGCAGCTTGTTAGGGGGCTATGAGCAGTTCTTC. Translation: CASSLLGGYEQFF.

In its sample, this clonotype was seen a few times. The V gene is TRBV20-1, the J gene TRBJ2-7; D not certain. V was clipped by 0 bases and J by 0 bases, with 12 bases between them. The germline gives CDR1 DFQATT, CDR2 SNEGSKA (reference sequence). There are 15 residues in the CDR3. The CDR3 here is CSARDPGRSSYEQYF. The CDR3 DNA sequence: TGCAGTGCTAGAGATCCAGGTCGGAGCTCCTACGAGCAGTACTTC.

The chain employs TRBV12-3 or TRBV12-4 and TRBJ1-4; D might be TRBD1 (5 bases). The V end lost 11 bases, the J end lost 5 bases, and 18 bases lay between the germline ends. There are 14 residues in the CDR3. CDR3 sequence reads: CAARRSGGNEKLFF. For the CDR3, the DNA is TGTGCCGCCCGTAGGAGCGGGGGGAATGAAAAACTGTTTTTT.

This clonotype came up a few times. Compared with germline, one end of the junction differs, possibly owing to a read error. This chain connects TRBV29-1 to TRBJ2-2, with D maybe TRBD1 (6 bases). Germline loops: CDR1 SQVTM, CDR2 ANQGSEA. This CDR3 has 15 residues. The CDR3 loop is CSVTQTGIRAGELLF. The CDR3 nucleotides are TGCAGCGTTACCCAAACAGGGATTAGGGCCGGGGAGCTGCTTTTT.

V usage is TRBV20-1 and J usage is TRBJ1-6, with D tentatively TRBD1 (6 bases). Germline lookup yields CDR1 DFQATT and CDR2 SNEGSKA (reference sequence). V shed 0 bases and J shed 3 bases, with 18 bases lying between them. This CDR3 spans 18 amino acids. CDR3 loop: CSARDPGANTVYNSPLHF. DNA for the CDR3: TGCAGTGCTAGAGATCCGGGGGCAAACACTGTCTATAATTCACCCCTCCACTTT.

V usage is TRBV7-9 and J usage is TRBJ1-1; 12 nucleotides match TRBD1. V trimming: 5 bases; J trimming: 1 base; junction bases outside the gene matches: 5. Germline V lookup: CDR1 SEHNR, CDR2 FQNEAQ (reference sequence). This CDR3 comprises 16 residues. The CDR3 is CASSRDRGLRNTEAFF. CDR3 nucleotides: TGTGCCAGCAGCCGGGACAGGGGGCTGAGGAACACTGAAGCTTTCTTT.

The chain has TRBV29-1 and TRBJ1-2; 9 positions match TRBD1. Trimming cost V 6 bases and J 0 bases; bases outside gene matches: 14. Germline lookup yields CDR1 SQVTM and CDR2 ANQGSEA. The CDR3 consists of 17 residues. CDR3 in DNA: TGCAGCGTGGACGGACAGGGGCAGCCGAAACCTAACTATGGCTACACCTTC. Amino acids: CSVDGQGQPKPNYGYTF. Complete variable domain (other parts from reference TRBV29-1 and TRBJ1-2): SAVISQKPSRDICQRGTSLTIQCQVDSQVTMMFWYRQQPGQSLTLIATANQGSEATYESGFVIDKFPISRPNLTFSTLTVSNMSPEDSSIYLCSVDGQGQPKPNYGYTFGSGTRLTVV.

In DNA, the CDR3 is TGCAGTGCTCGGACGGCGAGCGGGGAGCTGTTTTTT. Its protein is CSARTASGELFF. The genes are TRBV20-1 and TRBJ2-2; D gene unclear. In germline, CDR1 is DFQATT, CDR2 SNEGSKA (reference sequence). Trimming left V 5 bases short and J 7 bases short, with 11 bases between. This CDR3 region has 12 residues.

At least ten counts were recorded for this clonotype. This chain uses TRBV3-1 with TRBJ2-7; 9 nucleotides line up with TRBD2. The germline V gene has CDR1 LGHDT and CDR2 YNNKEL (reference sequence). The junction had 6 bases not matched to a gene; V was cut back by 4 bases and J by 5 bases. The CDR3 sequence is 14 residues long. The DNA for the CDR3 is TGTGCCAGCAGCCTCGGACTAGCGCGAGACGAGCAGTACTTC. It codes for CASSLGLARDEQYF.

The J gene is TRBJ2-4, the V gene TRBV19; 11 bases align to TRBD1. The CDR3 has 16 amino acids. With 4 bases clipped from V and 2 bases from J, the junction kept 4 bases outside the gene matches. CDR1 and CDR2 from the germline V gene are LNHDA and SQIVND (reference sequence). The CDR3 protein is CASSRGQGAPKNIQYF. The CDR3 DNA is TGTGCCAGTAGTAGAGGACAGGGGGCGCCCAAAAACATTCAGTACTTC.

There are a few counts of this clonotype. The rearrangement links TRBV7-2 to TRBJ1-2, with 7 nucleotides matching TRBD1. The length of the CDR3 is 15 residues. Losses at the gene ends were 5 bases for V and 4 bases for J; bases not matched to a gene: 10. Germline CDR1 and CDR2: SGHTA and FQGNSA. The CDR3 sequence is CASSPSGQIVYGYTF. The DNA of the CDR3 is TGTGCCAGCAGCCCCTCGGGACAGATAGTCTATGGCTACACCTTC.